This TCR beta chain was recovered during a study of shared clonotypes between healthy human individuals. Study-wide background: The composition of the donors was a couple of women and a few men aged 18 to 49.

Profiling relied on immunoSEQ multiplex PCR, and the TCRdb table lists in-frame clones only, not all of them. The sample includes roughly 500,000 clones, around 95% of them seen just once. Turning to this clone: Its antigen is undetermined.

Study-level findings and limits: Across a handful of donors, naive CD4 shared roughly 5%, naive CD8 around 4%, memory CD4 2.3%, memory CD8 under 0.5%. Larger estimated richness was generally seen in naive subsets than in memory subsets.

The receptor was derived from a woman between 25 and 40 years old in good health. The sample comprised naive CD4+ T cells sorted from blood. The subset was: CD45RA+ positively selected.

In nucleotides, the CDR3 is TGTGCCATCAGTGACCAGTCGGGGGGGTACTATGGCTACACCTTC. Translating gives CAISDQSGGYYGYTF. The genes are TRBV10-3 and TRBJ1-2; D possibly corresponds to TRBD1 (5 bases). The V gene's germline CDR1 is ENHRY and CDR2 SYGVKD. This CDR3 comprises 15 residues. With 3 bases removed from V and 3 bases from J, the gap between germline ends came to 14 bases.